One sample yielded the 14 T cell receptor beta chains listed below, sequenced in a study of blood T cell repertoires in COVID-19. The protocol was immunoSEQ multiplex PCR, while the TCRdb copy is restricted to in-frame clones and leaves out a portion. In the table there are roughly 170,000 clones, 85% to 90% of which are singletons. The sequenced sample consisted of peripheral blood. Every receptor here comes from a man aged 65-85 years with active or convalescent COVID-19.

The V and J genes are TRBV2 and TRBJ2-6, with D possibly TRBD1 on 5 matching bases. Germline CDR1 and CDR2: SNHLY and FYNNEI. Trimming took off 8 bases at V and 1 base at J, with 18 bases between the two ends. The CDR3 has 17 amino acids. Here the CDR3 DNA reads TGTGCCAGCTACCTAAGGGGCAGGCGGTCTGGGGCCAACGTCCTGACTTTC. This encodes CASYLRGRRSGANVLTF.

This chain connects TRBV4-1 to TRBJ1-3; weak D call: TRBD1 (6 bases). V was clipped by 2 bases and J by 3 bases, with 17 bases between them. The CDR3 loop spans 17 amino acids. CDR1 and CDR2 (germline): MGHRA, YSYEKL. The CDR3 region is CASSQKPFSGVGNTIYF. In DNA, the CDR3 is TGCGCCAGCAGCCAAAAGCCTTTCTCAGGGGTTGGAAACACCATATATTTT.

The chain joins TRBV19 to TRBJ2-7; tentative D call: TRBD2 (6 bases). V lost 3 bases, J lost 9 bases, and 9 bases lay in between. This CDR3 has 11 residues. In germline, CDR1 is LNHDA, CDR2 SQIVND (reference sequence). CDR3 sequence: CASSMEGAQYF. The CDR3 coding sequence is TGTGCCAGTAGTATGGAGGGCGCGCAGTACTTC.

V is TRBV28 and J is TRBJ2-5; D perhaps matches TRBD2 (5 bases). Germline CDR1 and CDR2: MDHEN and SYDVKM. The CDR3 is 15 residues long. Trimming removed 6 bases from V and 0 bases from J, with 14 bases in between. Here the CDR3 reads CASSRERLDQETQYF. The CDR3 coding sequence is TGTGCCAGCAGCCGTGAGCGGTTAGACCAAGAGACCCAGTACTTC.

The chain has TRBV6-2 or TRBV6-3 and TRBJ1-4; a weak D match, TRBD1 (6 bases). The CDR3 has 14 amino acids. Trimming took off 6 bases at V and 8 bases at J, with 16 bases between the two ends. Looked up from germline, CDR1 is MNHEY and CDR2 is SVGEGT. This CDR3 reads CASSAGVVVEKLFF. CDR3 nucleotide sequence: TGTGCCAGCAGCGCAGGGGTGGTGGTGGAAAAACTGTTTTTT.

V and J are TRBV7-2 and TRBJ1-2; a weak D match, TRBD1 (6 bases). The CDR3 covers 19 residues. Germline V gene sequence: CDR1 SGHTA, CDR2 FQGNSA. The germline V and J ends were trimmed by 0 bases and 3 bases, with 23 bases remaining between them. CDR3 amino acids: CASSLARLTKLQGHYGYTF. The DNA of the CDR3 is TGTGCCAGCAGCTTAGCACGGCTCACTAAACTACAGGGTCACTATGGCTACACCTTC.

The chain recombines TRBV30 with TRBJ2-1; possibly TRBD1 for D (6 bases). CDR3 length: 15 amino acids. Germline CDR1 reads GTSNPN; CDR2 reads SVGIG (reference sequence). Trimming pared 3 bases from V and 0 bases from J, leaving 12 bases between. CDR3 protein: CAWRRIGGSYNEQFF. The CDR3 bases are TGTGCCTGGAGGAGGATAGGGGGCTCCTACAATGAGCAGTTCTTC.

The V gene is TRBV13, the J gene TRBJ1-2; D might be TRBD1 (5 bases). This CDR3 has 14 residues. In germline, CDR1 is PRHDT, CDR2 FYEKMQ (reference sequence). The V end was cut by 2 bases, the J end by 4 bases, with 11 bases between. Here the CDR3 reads CASSLRGGSYGYTF. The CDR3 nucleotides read TGTGCCAGCAGCTTACGGGGGGGGAGCTATGGCTACACCTTC.

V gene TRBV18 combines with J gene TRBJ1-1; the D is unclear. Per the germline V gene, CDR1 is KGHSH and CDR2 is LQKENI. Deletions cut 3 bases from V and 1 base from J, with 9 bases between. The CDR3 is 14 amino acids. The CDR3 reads CASSPAFRNTEAFF. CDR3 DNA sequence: TGTGCCAGCTCACCGGCTTTTCGGAACACTGAAGCTTTCTTT.

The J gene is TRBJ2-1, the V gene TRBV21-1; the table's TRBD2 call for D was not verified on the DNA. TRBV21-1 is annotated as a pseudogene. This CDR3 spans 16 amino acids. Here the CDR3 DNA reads TGTGCCAGCAGCAAGTACCGGGCTTCTAGCGTGAATGAGCAGTTCTTC. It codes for CASSKYRASSVNEQFF.

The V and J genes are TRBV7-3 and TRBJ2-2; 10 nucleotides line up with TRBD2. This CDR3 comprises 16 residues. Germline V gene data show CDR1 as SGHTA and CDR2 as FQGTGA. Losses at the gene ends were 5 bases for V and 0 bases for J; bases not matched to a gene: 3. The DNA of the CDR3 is TGTGCCAGCAGCCCGCTAGCGGGGGCGAACACCGGGGAGCTGTTTTTT. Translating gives CASSPLAGANTGELFF.

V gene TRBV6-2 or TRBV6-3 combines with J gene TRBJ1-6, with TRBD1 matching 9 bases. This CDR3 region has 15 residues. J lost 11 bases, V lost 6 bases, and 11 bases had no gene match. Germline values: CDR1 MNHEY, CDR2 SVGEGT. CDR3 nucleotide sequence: TGTGCCAGCAGGCCTTTTTGGACAGGGGATCCACCCCTCCACTTT. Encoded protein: CASRPFWTGDPPLHF.

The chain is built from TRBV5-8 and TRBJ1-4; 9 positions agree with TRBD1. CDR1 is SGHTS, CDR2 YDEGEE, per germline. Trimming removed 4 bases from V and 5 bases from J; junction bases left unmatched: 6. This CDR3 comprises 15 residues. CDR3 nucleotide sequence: TGTGCCAGCAGCACCTACAGGGGGCAGAATGAAAAACTGTTTTTT. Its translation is CASSTYRGQNEKLFF.

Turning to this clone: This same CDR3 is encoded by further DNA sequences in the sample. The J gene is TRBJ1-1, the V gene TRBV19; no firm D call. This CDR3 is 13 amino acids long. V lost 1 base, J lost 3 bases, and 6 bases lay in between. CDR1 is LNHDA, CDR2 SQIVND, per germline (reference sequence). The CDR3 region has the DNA TGTGCCAGTAGTATAGCCAGATACACTGAAGCTTTCTTT. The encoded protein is CASSIARYTEAFF.